This T cell receptor (beta chain) was captured by sequencing in a study of tumor and adjacent non-tumor tissue in lung cancer. RNA was extracted from bulk tissue without any cell sorting. The library came from three nested PCR rounds adapted from ARM-PCR protocols. TCRdb redid the calling of the multiplex PCR reads with MiXCR, one entry per CDR3 protein. The profile shows approximately 86,000 distinct CDR3 sequences, 72% of them singletons. In germline, CDR1 is MNHNY, CDR2 SVGAGI (reference sequence). The CDR3 totals 12 residues. The ends were cut back, 8 bases at V and 8 bases at J, with 15 bases in the middle. Concerning this clonotype: Antigen unknown.

Findings and limits, study-wide: TCR diversity was significantly greater in tumor than normal lung tissue.

The chain employs TRBV6-6 and TRBJ1-1; D gene unclear. This clonotype was obtained from a woman aged 40 to 49 with non-small cell lung cancer. Sequenced sample: lung tumor tissue. CDR3 bases: TGTGCCAGCCGAGTTACGTCCGTCGAAGCTTTCTTT. As protein: CASRVTSVEAFF.